The T cell receptor (beta chain) under discussion was sequenced for a study of shared clonotypes between healthy human individuals. As regards this clone: Its target is not known.

The study's findings and limits: Specimens sampled were limited to blood, with tissue repertoires likely differing.

J lost 2 bases, V lost 6 bases, and 6 bases had no gene match. This CDR3 region has 14 residues. CDR1 is LNHDA and CDR2 is SQIVND in the germline V gene (reference sequence). The table came from immunoSEQ multiplex PCR; TCRdb's copy has only in-frame clones and leaves some out. The sample holds hundreds of thousands of clones, around 78% seen once. The sequenced sample was PBMCs. The chain employs TRBV19 and TRBJ2-5, with TRBD2 matching over 7 bases. This TCR came from a woman in her 40s in good health. Some clones in this sample may be carry-over from other donors' samples. CDR3 sequence (DNA): TGTGCCAGTAGCCCGGGGGGACCGCAAGAGACCCAGTACTTC. Encoded protein: CASSPGGPQETQYF.